Following are 30 T cell receptor beta chains from one sample sequenced in a study of blood T cell repertoires in COVID-19. Data came from immunoSEQ multiplex PCR; TCRdb stores just in-frame clones and leaves some out. The sample records about 250,000 clones, about nine tenths being singletons. The sequencing sample was made of PBMCs or T cells enriched from blood (not recorded which). The source is a middle-aged man who had recovered from COVID-19.

In this sample, this clone turned up a few times. This chain joins TRBV19 and TRBJ2-7; tentative D call: TRBD2 (5 bases). Trimming stripped 6 bases from V and 4 bases from J, with 22 bases between. Germline V gene data show CDR1 as LNHDA and CDR2 as SQIVND (reference sequence). The CDR3 has 16 residues. CDR3 sequence reads: CASRTRTSGGIYEQYF. The CDR3, as DNA: TGTGCCAGTAGGACTCGGACTTCGGGTGGGATTTACGAGCAGTACTTC.

V is TRBV7-3 and J is TRBJ2-3, with D maybe TRBD1 (6 bases). Germline V gene sequence: CDR1 SGHTA, CDR2 FQGTGA. Trimming removed 4 bases from V and 3 bases from J, with 23 bases in between. This CDR3 contains 18 residues. CDR3 DNA: TGTGCCAGCAGCTCAAGGGGACGGTGGTGGGGGCAGACAGATACGCAGTATTTT. As protein: CASSSRGRWWGQTDTQYF.

The V gene is TRBV20-1, the J gene TRBJ2-1; no definite D call. CDR1 is DFQATT and CDR2 is SNEGSKA in the germline V gene (reference sequence). There are 13 residues in the CDR3. V shed 3 bases and J shed 12 bases, with 18 bases lying between them. In DNA form, the CDR3 reads TGCAGTGCTAGTTTAGCCGCTGTTCCCGGGCAGTTCTTC. Protein sequence: CSASLAAVPGQFF.

The chain combines TRBV7-9 with TRBJ2-3; the match to TRBD1 covers 7 bases. The CDR3 sequence is 15 residues long. After removal of 4 bases from V and 5 bases from J, the junction contained 9 bases not matched to a gene. In germline, CDR1 is SEHNR, CDR2 FQNEAQ (reference sequence). The CDR3 is CASSSDRDSGDTQYF. CDR3 nucleotides: TGTGCCAGCAGCTCCGACCGGGACAGTGGAGATACGCAGTATTTT.

About this clone itself: The sample has other DNA sequences that encode this CDR3 too. The chain recombines TRBV7-9 with TRBJ2-7, with D possibly TRBD2 on 6 matching bases. Germline V CDR1 and CDR2: SEHNR, FQNEAQ (reference sequence). V shed 5 bases and J shed 2 bases, with 10 bases lying between them. This CDR3 spans 13 amino acids. The CDR3 bases are TGTGCCAGCAGCCTCCGGGGGACCTACGAGCAGTACTTC. Its translation: CASSLRGTYEQYF.

The rearrangement joins TRBV24-1 to TRBJ1-1; 10 bases are shared with TRBD1. V trimming: 10 bases; J trimming: 3 bases; junction bases outside the gene matches: 10. Germline V gives CDR1 KGHDR, CDR2 SFDVKD. This CDR3 comprises 15 residues. The CDR3 sequence is CATGTGEYPDTEAFF. The CDR3 DNA sequence: TGTGCCACGGGGACAGGGGAGTACCCGGACACTGAAGCTTTCTTT.

V is TRBV6-1 and J is TRBJ2-7; 9 nucleotides line up with TRBD2. The CDR3 covers 15 residues. Germline V gene lookup returns CDR1 MNHNS and CDR2 SASEGT. V was pared by 1 base and J by 12 bases, with 13 bases of the junction left unmatched. The CDR3 bases are TGTGCCAGCAGTGAAGGGACTAGCGTCACAATCGAAGGGTACTTC. It specifies CASSEGTSVTIEGYF.

V is TRBV19 and J is TRBJ2-2, with 7 bases identical to TRBD1. Trimming took 9 bases from V and 0 from J; bases not matched to a gene: 16. This CDR3 contains 18 residues. The V gene's germline CDR1 is LNHDA and CDR2 SQIVND (reference sequence). The CDR3 DNA reads TGTGCCAGGGGATTAACCGGGACAGTACCTTCGAACACCGGGGAGCTGTTTTTT. It specifies CARGLTGTVPSNTGELFF.

This chain uses TRBV18 with TRBJ1-1; 8 bases fit TRBD1. The V and J ends lost 4 bases and 3 bases, in that order; junction bases with no gene match: 10. The CDR3 has 16 amino acids. The germline gives CDR1 KGHSH, CDR2 LQKENI. CDR3 amino acids: CASSQGQARGDTEAFF. The DNA for the CDR3 is TGTGCCAGCTCACAGGGACAGGCCCGGGGGGACACTGAAGCTTTCTTT. Based on the CDR3 plus reference TRBV18 and TRBJ1-1, the full variable domain is NAGVMQNPRHLVRRRGQEARLRCSPMKGHSHVYWYRQLPEEGLKFMVYLQKENIIDESGMPKERFSAEFPKEGPSILRIQQVVRGDSAAYFCASSQGQARGDTEAFFGQGTRLTVV.

This chain joins TRBV30 and TRBJ1-2; 7 nucleotides line up with TRBD1. V shed 2 bases, J shed 4 bases, and the junction held 10 bases outside the gene matches. Germline CDR1 and CDR2: GTSNPN and SVGIG (reference sequence). CDR3 size: 15 residues. The CDR3 protein is CAWSNRQGFLYGYTF. In DNA form, the CDR3 reads TGTGCCTGGAGTAACAGACAGGGTTTTCTCTATGGCTACACCTTC.

The chain couples TRBV27 to TRBJ2-3; D may be TRBD2 (5 bases). Trimming took 6 bases from V and 1 from J, leaving 8 bases between them. CDR3 length: 13 residues. Germline CDR1 is MNHEY and CDR2 is SMNVEV (reference sequence). The CDR3 DNA reads as TGTGCCAGCAGATTGGAGGGCACAGATACGCAGTATTTT. This translates into CASRLEGTDTQYF.

The gene calls are TRBV10-3 and TRBJ2-2, with a weak D call TRBD1 (6 bases). The ends were cut back, 6 bases at V and 1 base at J, with 9 bases in the middle. The CDR3 has 14 amino acids. Germline-derived CDR1 and CDR2 are ENHRY and SYGVKD. The CDR3 reads CAIRETGNTGELFF. The CDR3 coding sequence is TGTGCCATCAGGGAGACAGGGAACACCGGGGAGCTGTTTTTT.

This chain uses TRBV21-1 with TRBJ1-2; TRBD1, the D gene given by the table, was not confirmed from the DNA. TRBV21-1 is a pseudogene segment. The CDR3 is made up of 14 amino acids. The CDR3 DNA follows: TGTGCCAGCGAAGGGGGAAGACAGGGCTATGGCTACACCTTC. This encodes CASEGGRQGYGYTF.

V gene TRBV27 combines with J gene TRBJ2-7; D is uncertain. Germline assignment: CDR1 MNHEY and CDR2 SMNVEV (reference sequence). Trimming left V 4 bases short and J 4 bases short, with 20 bases between. The CDR3 runs 16 residues. DNA of the CDR3: TGTGCCAGCAGTTCCCAAAGTCCCCTGGCATTATACGAGCAGTACTTC. Protein product: CASSSQSPLALYEQYF.

The chain uses TRBV7-6 and TRBJ1-6; D perhaps matches TRBD1 (6 bases). The germline V gene encodes CDR1 SGHVS and CDR2 FNYEAQ. This CDR3 has 13 residues. V gave up 8 bases and J gave up 6 bases, with 11 bases separating them. The CDR3, as DNA: TGTGCCAGCGCCGGGACAACTAATTCACCCCTCCACTTT. Translating gives CASAGTTNSPLHF.

The CDR3, as DNA: TGTGCCAGCAGCTTATTCTTGGCAGAACACAATGAGCAGTTCTTC. Protein: CASSLFLAEHNEQFF. The rearrangement uses TRBV11-2 and TRBJ2-1, with unresolved D. The CDR3 consists of 15 residues. V was cut by 2 bases and J by 5 bases, with 13 bases left in between. Germline CDR1 and CDR2: SGHAT and FQNNGV.

CDR3 sequence: CASNSGGDTQYF. CDR3 nucleotide sequence: TGTGCCAGCAATAGCGGGGGGGATACGCAGTATTTT. The V call is TRBV2, the J call TRBJ2-3; 10 bases match TRBD2. The germline V gene encodes CDR1 SNHLY and CDR2 FYNNEI. The CDR3 consists of 12 residues. V was clipped by 7 bases and J by 6 bases; unmatched bases: 1.

This chain links TRBV5-4 with TRBJ1-1; 11 bases map to TRBD1. This CDR3 contains 13 residues. In germline, CDR1 is SGHNT, CDR2 YYREEE (reference sequence). With V trimmed by 8 bases and J by 1 base, 1 base remained unmatched. The CDR3 reads CARGTGGNTEAFF. For the CDR3, the DNA is TGTGCCAGGGGGACAGGGGGGAACACTGAAGCTTTCTTT.

This clone appeared once. This chain connects TRBV6-5 to TRBJ1-5; D not certain. Germline CDR1 is MNHEY and CDR2 is SVGAGI. The CDR3 covers 14 residues. V gave up 2 bases and J gave up 6 bases, with 11 bases separating them. CDR3 in DNA: TGTGCCAGCAGTTACGATGTTTCGGGTCAGCCCCAGCATTTT. It is translated as CASSYDVSGQPQHF.

The chain is built from TRBV5-6 and TRBJ1-2; TRBD1 matches at 8 bases. Losses at the gene ends were 0 bases for V and 0 bases for J; bases not matched to a gene: 13. Germline assignment: CDR1 SGHDT and CDR2 YYEEEE. This CDR3 is built from 19 residues. The DNA of the CDR3 is TGTGCCAGCAGCTTGGAATTGGGGACAGGACCCCTTTCTAACTATGGCTACACCTTC. This codes for CASSLELGTGPLSNYGYTF.

V and J are TRBV18 and TRBJ2-1; 8 positions match TRBD1. Germline-derived CDR1 and CDR2 are KGHSH and LQKENI. After removal of 3 bases from V and 4 bases from J, the junction contained 5 bases not matched to a gene. This CDR3 region has 15 residues. The CDR3 loop reads CASSPGQGRYNEQFF. CDR3 coding DNA: TGTGCCAGCTCACCCGGACAGGGCCGGTACAATGAGCAGTTCTTC.

The chain has TRBV6-5 and TRBJ1-6, with 8 bases fitting TRBD1. V shed 2 bases and J 4 bases; nucleotides not matched to a gene: 1. The V gene's germline CDR1 is MNHEY and CDR2 SVGAGI. The CDR3 is 15 residues long. CDR3 in amino acids: CASSYRTGYNSPLHF. The CDR3 nucleotides are TGTGCCAGCAGTTACCGGACAGGGTATAATTCACCCCTCCACTTT.

The chain uses TRBV10-3 and TRBJ2-7; 12 positions agree with TRBD2. Germline V CDR1 and CDR2: ENHRY, SYGVKD. The length of the CDR3 is 15 residues. Losses at the gene ends were 4 bases for V and 6 bases for J; bases not matched to a gene: 7. CDR3 residues: CAISGPSGGASEQYF. Written as DNA, the CDR3 is TGTGCCATCAGTGGACCTAGCGGGGGGGCGTCCGAGCAGTACTTC.

The chain combines TRBV4-1 with TRBJ2-5, with 7 bases aligning to TRBD1. The CDR3 totals 15 residues. Per the germline V gene, CDR1 is MGHRA and CDR2 is YSYEKL. V shed 4 bases and J 2 bases; nucleotides not matched to a gene: 7. Written as DNA, the CDR3 is TGCGCCAGCAGCCTCCTACAGGGGTCTCAAGAGACCCAGTACTTC. It encodes CASSLLQGSQETQYF.

In its sample, this clone was seen once. The chain links TRBV11-2 to TRBJ1-1, with 9 bases lining up with TRBD1. The V and J ends lost 3 bases and 5 bases, in that order; junction bases with no gene match: 7. This CDR3 is 15 amino acids long. Germline CDR1 SGHAT, CDR2 FQNNGV. DNA of the CDR3: TGTGCCAGCAGCTTCTCGGGACAGGGAGGAACTGAAGCTTTCTTT. This translates into CASSFSGQGGTEAFF.

The rearrangement links TRBV2 to TRBJ2-5; maybe TRBD1 (6 bases). The V gene's germline CDR1 is SNHLY and CDR2 FYNNEI. The V end was cut by 11 bases, the J end by 5 bases, with 15 bases between. The CDR3 sequence is 12 residues long. The CDR3 bases are TGTGCCTCTCACAGGGATGGCGAGACCCAGTACTTC. It is translated as CASHRDGETQYF.

This chain joins TRBV27 and TRBJ1-1; TRBD1 matches at 7 bases. The CDR3 spans 15 residues. V was clipped by 3 bases and J by 1 base; unmatched bases: 5. Germline CDR1 reads MNHEY; CDR2 reads SMNVEV (reference sequence). This chain's CDR3 is CASSFWRGPNTEAFF. As DNA, the CDR3 is TGTGCCAGCAGTTTTTGGAGGGGGCCGAACACTGAAGCTTTCTTT.

The V and J genes are TRBV18 and TRBJ1-4, with a tentative D call TRBD1 (6 bases). The CDR3 length is 13 residues. CDR1 is KGHSH, CDR2 LQKENI, per germline. Deletions cut 3 bases from V and 6 bases from J, with 8 bases between. CDR3 in amino acids: CASSPGADEKLFF. The CDR3 nucleotides are TGTGCCAGCTCACCGGGGGCGGATGAAAAACTGTTTTTT. The full variable domain, rest sourced from reference TRBV18 and TRBJ1-4, is NAGVMQNPRHLVRRRGQEARLRCSPMKGHSHVYWYRQLPEEGLKFMVYLQKENIIDESGMPKERFSAEFPKEGPSILRIQQVVRGDSAAYFCASSPGADEKLFFGSGTQLSVL.

V usage is TRBV18 and J usage is TRBJ2-7, with D possibly TRBD2 on 6 matching bases. The CDR3 is 13 residues long. V lost 5 bases to trimming and J lost 3 bases, with 11 bases between them. CDR1 KGHSH and CDR2 LQKENI come from the germline V gene. As DNA, the CDR3 is TGTGCCAGCTCAGGGGACTCATACTACGAGCAGTACTTC. Protein sequence: CASSGDSYYEQYF.

The count of this clone is one. This sequence joins TRBV4-3 and TRBJ1-2; weak D call: TRBD1 (5 bases). The CDR3 totals 16 residues. Trimming cost V 0 bases and J 0 bases, with 11 bases left between them. The germline gives CDR1 LGHNA, CDR2 YSLEER. CDR3 nucleotides: TGCGCCAGCAGCCAAGATCGGGCAGGGCCTAACTATGGCTACACCTTC. This translates into CASSQDRAGPNYGYTF.